This TCR beta chain was found in a study of T cells in Graves' hyperthyroidism and ophthalmopathy. The wider study: Sampling of peripheral blood happened at initial diagnosis, prior to any treatment.

Amplified TCR beta CDR3 regions derived from RNA transcripts. The study used the HTBI primer set for a first-round RT-PCR of the TCR CDR3. Each CDR3 protein gets one entry after TCRdb re-called the multiplex PCR reads with MiXCR. The sample shows approximately 370,000 distinct CDR3 sequences, more than 12% of them seen only once. Germline-derived CDR1 and CDR2 are GTSNPN and SVGIG (reference sequence). The CDR3 covers 14 residues. The rearrangement links TRBV30 to TRBJ2-3, with D possibly TRBD1 on 6 matching bases. The end of the DNA aligns better with TRBJ1-5, so the J call may be wrong. The source material was blood. The receptor's source is a young woman with Graves' hyperthyroidism. The DNA for the CDR3 is TGTGCCTGGAGAAGACAGGAGAACACAGATACGCAGCATTTT. Its protein is CAWRRQENTDTQHF.